This T cell receptor beta chain is from a study of blood T cell repertoires in COVID-19. Overall study context: Donors in the United States, Italy and Spain gave samples during acute or convalescent COVID-19.

Original analysis: Amplified reference gene primers provided the basis for estimating nucleated cell counts. Assay used: immunoSEQ multiplex PCR; TCRdb lists only in-frame clones, some missing. V, J and clone size are taken as reported in that table, and D and trimming were inferred from the DNA itself. The sample consists of 50,000 to 65,000 clones, more than 85% of them appearing once. The V gene's germline CDR1 is SNHLY and CDR2 FYNNEI. Trimming cost V 6 bases and J 5 bases, with 10 bases left between them. CDR3 size: 12 residues. The origin of this receptor is a man in his sixties or seventies with acute or convalescent COVID-19. This chain uses TRBV2 with TRBJ2-5, with a weak D call TRBD1 (6 bases). Material for sequencing was peripheral blood. The CDR3 sequence is CASRDRGETQYF. The CDR3 nucleotides read TGTGCCAGCAGGGACAGAGGCGAGACCCAGTACTTC.